The 20 T cell receptor beta chains in this list originate from one sample, sequenced in a study of blood T cell repertoires in COVID-19. TCRdb keeps only in-frame clones here, not all; method: immunoSEQ multiplex PCR. Of 200,000 to 250,000 clones listed, roughly 85% are singletons. Sequences were obtained from PBMCs or T cells enriched from blood (not recorded which). These receptors were obtained from a woman aged 40 to 55 with acute COVID-19.

The chain joins TRBV19 to TRBJ1-5; 7 bases line up with TRBD1. With V trimmed by 6 bases and J by 6 bases, 14 bases remained unmatched. In germline, CDR1 is LNHDA, CDR2 SQIVND (reference sequence). This CDR3 contains 16 residues. CDR3 DNA sequence: TGTGCCAGTAGAAACCCGGGACAGCTTGGTGGTCAGCCCCAGCATTTT. Protein product: CASRNPGQLGGQPQHF.

The chain is built from TRBV2 and TRBJ2-3; 8 bases match TRBD2. CDR1 is SNHLY and CDR2 is FYNNEI in the germline V gene. The length of the CDR3 is 15 residues. V lost 7 bases and J lost 3; bases outside the gene matches: 9. CDR3 DNA: TGTGCCAGCAACCCTAGCGGGTTCGGAACAGATACGCAGTATTTT. Protein sequence: CASNPSGFGTDTQYF.

On this clone itself: Other DNA sequences from this sample encode an identical CDR3 as well. The chain combines TRBV12-3 or TRBV12-4 with TRBJ1-1; TRBD1 might be the D (6 bases). The CDR3 runs to 13 residues. Trimming took 2 bases from V and 4 from J, leaving 8 bases between them. The CDR3 protein is CASSLRGGTEAFF. CDR3 coding DNA: TGTGCCAGCAGTTTACGAGGGGGCACTGAAGCTTTCTTT.

The V gene is TRBV7-9, the J gene TRBJ2-3; 7 nucleotides agree with TRBD2. This CDR3 has 15 amino acids. The trim removed 5 bases at V and 5 bases at J, leaving 10 bases unmatched. Germline lookup yields CDR1 SEHNR and CDR2 FQNEAQ (reference sequence). CDR3 sequence reads: CASSGPGLSGDTQYF. CDR3 nucleotide sequence: TGTGCCAGCAGCGGACCGGGACTATCGGGAGATACGCAGTATTTT.

As for this clone: The junction shows a germline mismatch at one end, possibly a read error. This chain links TRBV18 with TRBJ1-5, with D possibly being TRBD1 (6 bases). From germline, CDR1 is KGHSH and CDR2 LQKENI. The CDR3 length is 12 residues. The CDR3 loop is CASSPGGAPPNF. The CDR3 DNA is TGTGCCAGCTCACCAGGGGGGGCCCCCCCAAATTTT. Based on the CDR3 plus reference TRBV18 and TRBJ1-5, the full variable domain is NAGVMQNPRHLVRRRGQEARLRCSPMKGHSHVYWYRQLPEEGLKFMVYLQKENIIDESGMPKERFSAEFPKEGPSILRIQQVVRGDSAAYFCASSPGGAPPNFGDGTRLSIL.

The chain recombines TRBV12-3 or TRBV12-4 with TRBJ1-1; D call uncertain. The CDR3 contains 13 residues. V dropped 5 bases and J dropped 4 bases, with 11 bases sitting between them. CDR3 protein: CASSEWGVTEAFF. In DNA, the CDR3 is TGTGCCAGCAGTGAGTGGGGAGTCACTGAAGCTTTCTTT.

This chain connects TRBV9 to TRBJ1-2; TRBD1 is a possible D gene (6 bases). The V end was cut by 3 bases, the J end by 3 bases, with 15 bases between. The V gene's germline CDR1 is SGDLS and CDR2 YYNGEE. The length of the CDR3 is 15 residues. CDR3 sequence reads: CASSESLGADYGYTF. The CDR3 nucleotides are TGTGCCAGCAGCGAATCGTTGGGGGCCGACTATGGCTACACCTTC.

The sample holds one count of this clone. This chain links TRBV5-4 with TRBJ1-5, with 9 bases identical to TRBD1. Germline CDR1 and CDR2: SGHNT and YYREEE (reference sequence). The CDR3 has 16 amino acids. V lost 4 bases and J lost 5; bases outside the gene matches: 10. CDR3 nucleotide sequence: TGTGCCAGCAGCGCCGGACCGACAGGGGGAGATCAGCCCCAGCATTTT. Its protein is CASSAGPTGGDQPQHF.

The chain uses TRBV4-3 and TRBJ1-2; TRBD1 agrees at 10 bases. CDR1 is LGHNA and CDR2 is YSLEER in the germline V gene. This CDR3 contains 16 residues. J was trimmed by 3 bases and V by 3 bases; bases with no gene match: 7. CDR3 protein: CASSQQTGTGDYGYTF. The CDR3 DNA follows: TGCGCCAGCAGCCAGCAAACCGGGACAGGGGACTATGGCTACACCTTC.

The chain links TRBV5-1 to TRBJ1-1; D ambiguous. The length of the CDR3 is 15 residues. Trimming shortened V by 0 bases and J by 0 bases, and 9 bases separated the two germline ends. The germline V gene encodes CDR1 SGHRS and CDR2 YFSETQ. CDR3 loop: CASSLDTTMNTEAFF. In DNA form, the CDR3 reads TGCGCCAGCAGCTTGGATACAACAATGAACACTGAAGCTTTCTTT.

With regard to this clone: A read error may produce the germline difference seen at one junction end. V usage is TRBV7-8 and J usage is TRBJ2-7; weak D call: TRBD1 (5 bases). Germline V gene data show CDR1 as SGHVS and CDR2 as FQNEAQ. The CDR3 is 13 amino acids. The CDR3 DNA follows: TGTGCCAGCAGTTTAGTGATGGGGCGCGAGCAGTACTTC. This sequence encodes CASSLVMGREQYF.

This rearrangement joins TRBV19 to TRBJ1-4, with 11 positions matching TRBD1. Germline V gene lookup returns CDR1 LNHDA and CDR2 SQIVND (reference sequence). CDR3 length: 13 residues. Germline trimming cut 5 bases from V and 10 bases from J; bases unmatched to any gene: 3. CDR3 region: CASSPGTGGKLFF. CDR3 nucleotide sequence: TGTGCCAGTAGTCCCGGGACAGGGGGAAAACTGTTTTTT.

The chain combines TRBV9 with TRBJ1-2; no reliable D call. The V gene's germline CDR1 is SGDLS and CDR2 YYNGEE. The ends were cut back, 0 bases at V and 4 bases at J, with 7 bases in the middle. The CDR3 totals 13 residues. The CDR3 is CASSVDSLYGYTF. The CDR3 bases are TGTGCCAGCAGCGTAGACAGCCTCTATGGCTACACCTTC. Based on the CDR3 plus reference TRBV9 and TRBJ1-2, the full variable domain is DSGVTQTPKHLITATGQRVTLRCSPRSGDLSVYWYQQSLDQGLQFLIQYYNGEERAKGNILERFSAQQFPDLHSELNLSSLELGDSALYFCASSVDSLYGYTFGSGTRLTVV.

In this sample, this clone turned up a few times. The chain joins TRBV12-3 or TRBV12-4 to TRBJ2-1; 8 nucleotides match TRBD1. Unmatched junction bases numbered 7, after V lost 7 bases and J lost 11 bases. The CDR3 covers 12 residues. CDR3 in amino acids: CASKGQGRKQFF. DNA for the CDR3: TGTGCCAGCAAAGGACAGGGAAGAAAGCAGTTCTTC.

The chain combines TRBV4-3 with TRBJ1-3, with a tentative D call TRBD1 (5 bases). V gave up 0 bases and J gave up 3 bases, with 12 bases separating them. Germline V gene data show CDR1 as LGHNA and CDR2 as YSLEER. The CDR3 contains 16 residues. The CDR3 nucleotides are TGCGCCAGCAGCCAAGATCACGGGGGTGGTGGAAACACCATATATTTT. Translating gives CASSQDHGGGGNTIYF.

The chain links TRBV6-5 to TRBJ2-2, with 9 bases fitting TRBD2. The V gene's germline CDR1 is MNHEY and CDR2 SVGAGI. The CDR3 spans 16 residues. With V trimmed by 0 bases and J by 5 bases, 4 bases remained unmatched. This chain's CDR3 is CASSYSTGLATGELFF. The CDR3 DNA sequence: TGTGCCAGCAGTTACTCGACGGGACTAGCAACCGGGGAGCTGTTTTTT.

This chain connects TRBV5-5 to TRBJ1-1; 11 bases are shared with TRBD1. The CDR3 loop spans 13 amino acids. CDR1 and CDR2 from the germline V gene are SGHKS and YYEKEE (reference sequence). The V segment lost 3 bases and the J segment 8 bases; nucleotides outside the gene matches: 3. The CDR3 reads CASSWGQGDEAFF. CDR3 nucleotides: TGTGCCAGCAGCTGGGGACAGGGGGACGAAGCTTTCTTT.

The rearrangement uses TRBV30 and TRBJ2-7; D might be TRBD1 (7 bases). Germline V gives CDR1 GTSNPN, CDR2 SVGIG (reference sequence). The CDR3 has 13 residues. Trimming shortened V by 2 bases and J by 9 bases, and 17 bases separated the two germline ends. CDR3 residues: CAWSSSTGRGQYV. CDR3 in DNA: TGTGCCTGGAGTTCTTCGACAGGGCGGGGGCAGTACGTC.

The chain employs TRBV5-1 and TRBJ2-1; 10 bases align to TRBD2. With V trimmed by 1 base and J by 5 bases, 6 bases remained unmatched. There are 16 residues in the CDR3. Germline V CDR1 and CDR2: SGHRS, YFSETQ. The CDR3 DNA follows: TGCGCCAGCAGCTTGAGTACTAGCGGGGCCCACAATGAGCAGTTCTTC. Its translation is CASSLSTSGAHNEQFF.

The rearrangement links TRBV30 to TRBJ1-6, with a weak D call TRBD1 (5 bases). CDR3 length equals 16 residues. V was clipped by 0 bases and J by 9 bases, with 18 bases between them. Germline assignment: CDR1 GTSNPN and CDR2 SVGIG (reference sequence). CDR3 nucleotide sequence: TGTGCCTGGAGTGTACCGGTCGGGACTACCGGTTCACCCCTCCACTTT. It encodes CAWSVPVGTTGSPLHF.